Only one count was recorded for the clone carrying this T cell receptor (beta chain). Its antigen remains unidentified. A much more abundant neighbour one base away suggests this may be a read error. Within the sample, other DNA sequences also encode this same CDR3. The CDR3 covers 13 residues. The germline V gene has CDR1 SQVTM and CDR2 ANQGSEA. This sample is part of a study of shared clonotypes between healthy human individuals. General study results and limits: Sample collection involved blood only; tissue repertoires are likely different.

Several immunoSEQ plates received, in even portions, the genomic DNA of each subset. Sequencing on ten immunoSEQ deep assay plates was performed for unsorted PBMC DNA. Authors' data handling: There were no quality scores in the junction-only immunoSEQ sequences, so filtering differed. Measured with immunoSEQ multiplex PCR; TCRdb has only the in-frame clones, and not every one. From that table come the V and J calls and clone size; the DNA was used to work out D and trimming. The sample has roughly 500,000 clones, 76% seen once; the top ten hold over 10%. The specimen was PBMCs. This clonotype originated in a woman in her thirties or forties in good health. Some clones in this sample may be carry-over from other donors' samples. This chain uses TRBV29-1 with TRBJ2-5; TRBD1 aligns across 10 bases. The end of the DNA fits TRBJ2-7 better, so the J call may be wrong. CDR3 amino acids: CSGGDRGPNEQYF. The CDR3 DNA reads as TGCAGCGGGGGAGACAGGGGGCCCAACGAGCAGTACTTC.